This TCR beta chain originates from a study of T-cell reconstitution after alpha-beta-depleted transplantation in children. The CDR3 loop spans 14 amino acids. Looked up from germline, CDR1 is MGHRA and CDR2 is YSYEKL. Trimming pared 4 bases from V and 3 bases from J, leaving 9 bases between. Regarding the study as a whole: The high TCRbeta diversity at day 60 in some patients came from surviving recipient T cells and thymic progenitors. T cells produced anew were the main source of T-cell counts and diversity one year after transplant. Several hundred expanded graft clones reportedly were the source of alpha-beta T cells about two months after transplant.

TCRbeta library construction was performed incorporating unique molecular identifiers. MiXCR was run by TCRdb on the PCR reads, yielding one entry per CDR3 protein. The sample has 800,000 to 1,000,000 distinct CDR3 sequences; roughly 29% are singletons. This clonotype came up a few times. Its antigen is as yet unknown. The genes are TRBV4-1 and TRBJ2-2; D not certain. This sequence was found in a boy under two years old who had a stem cell transplant for SCID, so the T cells may come from the graft donor. The specimen comprised PBMCs, mostly from graft donor cells, sampled 360 days after TCRalphabeta/CD19-depleted stem cell transplant. The CDR3 coding sequence is TGCGCCAGCAGCCCTGGTTGGGACACCGGGGAGCTGTTTTTT. Its protein is CASSPGWDTGELFF.